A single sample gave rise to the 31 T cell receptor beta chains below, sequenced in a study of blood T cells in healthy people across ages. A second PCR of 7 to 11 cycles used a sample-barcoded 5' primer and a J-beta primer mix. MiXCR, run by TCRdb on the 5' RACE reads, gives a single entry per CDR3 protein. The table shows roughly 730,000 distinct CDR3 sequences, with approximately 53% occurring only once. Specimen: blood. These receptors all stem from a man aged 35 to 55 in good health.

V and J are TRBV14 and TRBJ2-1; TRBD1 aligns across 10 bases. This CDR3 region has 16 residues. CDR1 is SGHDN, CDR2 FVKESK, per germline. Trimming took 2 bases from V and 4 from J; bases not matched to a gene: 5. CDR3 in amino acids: CASSQYDRGPYNEQFF. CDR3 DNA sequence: TGTGCCAGCAGCCAATACGACAGGGGGCCTTACAATGAGCAGTTCTTC.

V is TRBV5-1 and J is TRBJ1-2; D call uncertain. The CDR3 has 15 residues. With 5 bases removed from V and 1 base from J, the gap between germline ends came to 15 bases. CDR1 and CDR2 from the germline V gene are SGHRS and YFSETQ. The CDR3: CASRQPEDGNYGYTF. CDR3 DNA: TGCGCCAGCAGACAGCCTGAGGACGGTAACTATGGCTACACCTTC.

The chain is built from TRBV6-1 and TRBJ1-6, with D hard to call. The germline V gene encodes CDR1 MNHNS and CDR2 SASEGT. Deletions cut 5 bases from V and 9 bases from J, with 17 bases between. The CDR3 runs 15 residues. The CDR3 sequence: CASSTSIYPSSPLHF. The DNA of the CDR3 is TGTGCCAGCAGTACTTCAATCTACCCTTCTTCACCCCTCCACTTT.

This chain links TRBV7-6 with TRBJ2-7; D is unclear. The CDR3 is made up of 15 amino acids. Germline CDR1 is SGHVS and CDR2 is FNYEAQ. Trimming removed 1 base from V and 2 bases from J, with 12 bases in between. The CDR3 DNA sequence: TGTGCCAGCAGCTTAGAAAGTCCCAACACCTACGAGCAGTACTTC. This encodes CASSLESPNTYEQYF.

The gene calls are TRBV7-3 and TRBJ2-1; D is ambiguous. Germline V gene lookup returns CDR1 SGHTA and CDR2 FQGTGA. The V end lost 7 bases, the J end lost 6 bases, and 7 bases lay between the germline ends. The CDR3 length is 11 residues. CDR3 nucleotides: TGTGCCAGCATAAGCCTCAATGAGCAGTTCTTC. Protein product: CASISLNEQFF.

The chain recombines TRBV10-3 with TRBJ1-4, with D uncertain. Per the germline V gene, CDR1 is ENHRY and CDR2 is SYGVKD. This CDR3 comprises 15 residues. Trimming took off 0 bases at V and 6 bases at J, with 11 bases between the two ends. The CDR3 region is CAISESRSSDEKLFF. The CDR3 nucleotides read TGTGCCATCAGTGAGTCGAGGAGTAGCGATGAAAAACTGTTTTTT.

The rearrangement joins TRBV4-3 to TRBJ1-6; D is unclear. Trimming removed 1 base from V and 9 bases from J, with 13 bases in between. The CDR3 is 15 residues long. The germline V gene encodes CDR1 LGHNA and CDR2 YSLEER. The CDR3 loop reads CASSQGLEGLSPLHF. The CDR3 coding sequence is TGCGCCAGCAGCCAAGGTCTCGAAGGTCTTTCACCCCTCCACTTT.

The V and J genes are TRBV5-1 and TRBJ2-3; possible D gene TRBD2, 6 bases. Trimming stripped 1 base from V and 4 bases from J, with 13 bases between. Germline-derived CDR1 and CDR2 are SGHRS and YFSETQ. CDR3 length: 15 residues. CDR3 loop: CASSLRGGLADTQYF. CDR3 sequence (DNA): TGCGCCAGCAGCTTGCGGGGAGGACTTGCAGATACGCAGTATTTT.

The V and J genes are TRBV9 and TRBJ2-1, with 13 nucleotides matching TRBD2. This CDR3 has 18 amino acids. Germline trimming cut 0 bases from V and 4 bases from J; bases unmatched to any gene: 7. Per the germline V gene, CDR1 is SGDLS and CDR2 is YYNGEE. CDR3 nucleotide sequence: TGTGCCAGCAGCGTAGAGGTGGGGACTAGCGGGATTTACAATGAGCAGTTCTTC. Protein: CASSVEVGTSGIYNEQFF.

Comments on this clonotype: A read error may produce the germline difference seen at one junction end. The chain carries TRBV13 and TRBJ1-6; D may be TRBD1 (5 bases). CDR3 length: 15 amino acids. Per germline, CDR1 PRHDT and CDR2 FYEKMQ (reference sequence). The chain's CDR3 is CASSLGPGEGSPLHF. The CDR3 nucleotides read TGTGCCAGCAGCCTAGGTCCGGGGGAGGGGTCACCCCTCCACTTT.

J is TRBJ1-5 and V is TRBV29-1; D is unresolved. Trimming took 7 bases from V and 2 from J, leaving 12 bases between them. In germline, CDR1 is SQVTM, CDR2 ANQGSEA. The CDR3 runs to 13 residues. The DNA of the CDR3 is TGCAGCGCGATGGGGAGTGGCAATCAGCCCCAGCATTTT. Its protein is CSAMGSGNQPQHF.

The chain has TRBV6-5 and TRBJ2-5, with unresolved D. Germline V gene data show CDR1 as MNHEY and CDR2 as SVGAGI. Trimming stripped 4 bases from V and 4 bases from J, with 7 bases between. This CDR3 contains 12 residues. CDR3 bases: TGTGCCAGCAGTTCCCCCGGAGAGACCCAGTACTTC. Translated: CASSSPGETQYF.

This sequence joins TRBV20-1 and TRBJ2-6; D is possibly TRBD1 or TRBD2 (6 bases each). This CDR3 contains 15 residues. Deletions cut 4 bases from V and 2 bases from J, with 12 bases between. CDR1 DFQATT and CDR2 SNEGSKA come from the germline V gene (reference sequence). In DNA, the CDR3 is TGCAGTGCTAAGGGGGGCCGACCTGGGGCCAACGTCCTGACTTTC. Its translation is CSAKGGRPGANVLTF.

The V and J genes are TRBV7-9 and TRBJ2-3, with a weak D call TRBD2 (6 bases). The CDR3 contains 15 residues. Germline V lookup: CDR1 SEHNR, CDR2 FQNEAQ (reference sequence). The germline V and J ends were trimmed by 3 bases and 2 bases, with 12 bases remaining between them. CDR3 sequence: CASSFYGGLTDTQYF. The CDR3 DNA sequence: TGTGCCAGCAGCTTCTATGGGGGACTCACAGATACGCAGTATTTT.

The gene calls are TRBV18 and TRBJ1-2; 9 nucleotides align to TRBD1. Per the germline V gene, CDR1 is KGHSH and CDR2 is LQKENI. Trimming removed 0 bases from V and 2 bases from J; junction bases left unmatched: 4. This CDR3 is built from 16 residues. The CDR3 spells CASSPPTGGRNYGYTF. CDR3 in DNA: TGTGCCAGCTCACCACCGACAGGGGGACGGAACTATGGCTACACCTTC.

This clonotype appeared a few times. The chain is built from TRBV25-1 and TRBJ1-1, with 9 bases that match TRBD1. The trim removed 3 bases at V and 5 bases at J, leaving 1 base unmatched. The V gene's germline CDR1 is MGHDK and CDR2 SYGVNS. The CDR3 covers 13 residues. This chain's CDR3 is CASSETGGTEAFF. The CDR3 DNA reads TGTGCCAGCAGTGAGACAGGGGGGACTGAAGCTTTCTTT.

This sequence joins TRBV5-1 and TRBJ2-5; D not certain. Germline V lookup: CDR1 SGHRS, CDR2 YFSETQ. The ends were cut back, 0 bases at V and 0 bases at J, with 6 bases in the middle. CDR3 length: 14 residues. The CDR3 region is CASSLASDQETQYF. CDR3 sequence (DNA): TGCGCCAGCAGCTTGGCGTCAGACCAAGAGACCCAGTACTTC.

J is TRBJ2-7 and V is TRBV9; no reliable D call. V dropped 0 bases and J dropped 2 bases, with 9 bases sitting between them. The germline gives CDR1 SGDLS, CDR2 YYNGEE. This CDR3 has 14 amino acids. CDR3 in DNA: TGTGCCAGCAGCGTAGGTAGTCAAACCTACGAGCAGTACTTC. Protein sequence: CASSVGSQTYEQYF.

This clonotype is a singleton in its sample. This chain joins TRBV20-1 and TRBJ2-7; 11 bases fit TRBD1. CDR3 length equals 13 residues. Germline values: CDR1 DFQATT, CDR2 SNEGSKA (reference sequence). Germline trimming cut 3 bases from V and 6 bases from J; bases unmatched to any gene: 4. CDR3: CSASPDRGPEQYF. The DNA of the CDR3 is TGCAGTGCTAGCCCGGACAGGGGGCCCGAGCAGTACTTC.

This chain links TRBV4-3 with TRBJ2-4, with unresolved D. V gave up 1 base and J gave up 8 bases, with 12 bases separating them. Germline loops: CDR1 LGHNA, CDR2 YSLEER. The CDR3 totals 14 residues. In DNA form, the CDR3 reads TGCGCCAGCAGCCAAGGGGTGGGTTTGGACATTCAGTACTTC. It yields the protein CASSQGVGLDIQYF.

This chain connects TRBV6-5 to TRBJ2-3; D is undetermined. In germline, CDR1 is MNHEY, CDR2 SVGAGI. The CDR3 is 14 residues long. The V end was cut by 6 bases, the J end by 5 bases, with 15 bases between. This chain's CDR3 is CASRLIHRRDTQYF. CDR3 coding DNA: TGTGCCAGCAGGTTAATCCACCGCCGAGATACGCAGTATTTT.

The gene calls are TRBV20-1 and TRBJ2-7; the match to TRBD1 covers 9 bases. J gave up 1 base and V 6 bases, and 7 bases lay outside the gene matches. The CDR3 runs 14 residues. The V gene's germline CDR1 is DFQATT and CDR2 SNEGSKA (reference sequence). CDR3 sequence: CSAEDRGQSYEQYF. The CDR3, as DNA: TGCAGTGCCGAGGACAGGGGACAATCCTACGAGCAGTACTTC.

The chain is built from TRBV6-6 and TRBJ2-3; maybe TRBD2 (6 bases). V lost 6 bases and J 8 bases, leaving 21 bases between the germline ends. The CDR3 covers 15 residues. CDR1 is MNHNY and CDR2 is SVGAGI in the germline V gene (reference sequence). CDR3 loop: CASSDPTSGRGTQYF. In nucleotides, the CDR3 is TGTGCCAGCAGCGATCCCACTTCAGGGCGGGGTACGCAGTATTTT.

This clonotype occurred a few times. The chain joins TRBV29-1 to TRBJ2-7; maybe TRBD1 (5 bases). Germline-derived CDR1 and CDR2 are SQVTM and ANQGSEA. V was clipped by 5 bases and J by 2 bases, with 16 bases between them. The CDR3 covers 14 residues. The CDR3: CSVSLPTGAYEQYF. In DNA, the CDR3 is TGCAGCGTTTCGCTCCCAACAGGCGCCTACGAGCAGTACTTC.

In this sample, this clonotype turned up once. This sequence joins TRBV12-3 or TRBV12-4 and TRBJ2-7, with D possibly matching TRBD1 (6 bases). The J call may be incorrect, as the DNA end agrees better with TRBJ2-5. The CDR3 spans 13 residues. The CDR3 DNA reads TGTGCCAGCACCCAGGGGAACCAAGAGACCCAGTACTTC. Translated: CASTQGNQETQYF.

The CDR3 protein is CASSFRRYEQYF. CDR3 nucleotide sequence: TGTGCCAGCAGTTTCCGCCGCTACGAGCAGTACTTC. This chain uses TRBV28 with TRBJ2-5; D remains unclear. The J call may be faulty, since TRBJ2-7 better matches the DNA end. In germline, CDR1 is MDHEN, CDR2 SYDVKM. This CDR3 comprises 12 residues.

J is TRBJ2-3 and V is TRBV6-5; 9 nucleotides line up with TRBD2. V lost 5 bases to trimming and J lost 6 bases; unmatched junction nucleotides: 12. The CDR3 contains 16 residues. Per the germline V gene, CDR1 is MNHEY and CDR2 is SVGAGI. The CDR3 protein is CASSQTIAGVGDTQYF. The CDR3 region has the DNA TGTGCCAGCAGTCAAACAATAGCGGGAGTGGGCGATACGCAGTATTTT.

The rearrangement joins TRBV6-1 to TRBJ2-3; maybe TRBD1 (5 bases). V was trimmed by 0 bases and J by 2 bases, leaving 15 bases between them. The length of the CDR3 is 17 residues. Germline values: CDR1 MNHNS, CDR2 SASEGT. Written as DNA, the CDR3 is TGTGCCAGCAGTGAAGCGTGGGCGCTGGGGCTCACAGATACGCAGTATTTT. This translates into CASSEAWALGLTDTQYF.

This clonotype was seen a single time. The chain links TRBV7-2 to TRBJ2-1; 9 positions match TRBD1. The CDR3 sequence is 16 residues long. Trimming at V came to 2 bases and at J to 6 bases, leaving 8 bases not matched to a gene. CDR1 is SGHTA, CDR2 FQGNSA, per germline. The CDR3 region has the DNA TGTGCCAGCAGCTTAACCGGGACAGGGTCGCTCAATGAGCAGTTCTTC. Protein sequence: CASSLTGTGSLNEQFF.

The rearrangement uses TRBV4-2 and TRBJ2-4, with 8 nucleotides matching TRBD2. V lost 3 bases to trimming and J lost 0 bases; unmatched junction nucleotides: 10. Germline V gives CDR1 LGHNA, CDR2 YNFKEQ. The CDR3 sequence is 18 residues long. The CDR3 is CASSQVVQRELAKNIQYF. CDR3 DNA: TGTGCCAGCAGCCAGGTCGTTCAGCGGGAGCTAGCCAAAAACATTCAGTACTTC.

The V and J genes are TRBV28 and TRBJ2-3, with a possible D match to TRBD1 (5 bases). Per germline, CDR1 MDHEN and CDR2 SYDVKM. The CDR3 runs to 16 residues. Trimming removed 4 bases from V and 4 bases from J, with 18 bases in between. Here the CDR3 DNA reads TGTGCCAGCAGTTCGGAAGGGGTAGGGCATTCAGATACGCAGTATTTT. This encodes CASSSEGVGHSDTQYF.